This is a list of T cell receptor beta chains from one sample in a study of shared clonotypes between healthy human individuals. Profiling relied on immunoSEQ multiplex PCR, and the TCRdb table lists in-frame clones only, not all of them. The table includes 1.5 million to 2.5 million clones, approximately 94% detected once. Sequencing input: naive CD8+ T cells sorted from blood. All receptors come from a man aged 18 to 30 in good health. Each CDR3 is given without its conserved first and last residue.

j_gene	v_gene	CDR3aa
TRBJ2-1	TRBV7-9	ASSLTSGTSGAQEQF
TRBJ1-4	TRBV2	ASSDWASNEKLF
TRBJ2-1	TRBV5-6	ASSLASGIGAYNEQF
TRBJ2-1	TRBV19	ATSRAGEGNEQF
TRBJ1-2	TRBV6-5	ASSYYDFSGYT
TRBJ2-1	TRBV10-2	ASTGLAGGYEQF
TRBJ2-7	TRBV4-1	ASSPDPTYEQY
TRBJ2-3	TRBV7-9	ASSFLEGIGADTQY
TRBJ1-5	TRBV29-1	SVALQGAQH
TRBJ2-1	TRBV5-1	ASSLVDSNEQF
TRBJ2-1	TRBV4-3	ASSQYRPGSSYNEQF
TRBJ2-2	TRBV4-3	ASSQDGASTGELF
TRBJ1-2	TRBV28	ASDTGPVGGYT
TRBJ1-2	TRBV6-5	ASTASTGTYGYT
TRBJ2-1	TRBV10-3	AISGTSGRPSSYNEQF
TRBJ2-5	TRBV2	ASSPIRETQY
TRBJ2-7	TRBV4-1	ASSQGGPLQVASYEQY
TRBJ1-2	TRBV30	ALNRGLGYT
TRBJ2-1	TRBV9	ASSGLQGASYNEQF
TRBJ1-2	TRBV6-1	ASGGSSGYT
TRBJ2-7	TRBV5-1	ASSTGTSGRFSYEQY
TRBJ2-1	TRBV14	ASSPGATPEDEQF
TRBJ1-2	TRBV6-6	ASLDRNYGYT